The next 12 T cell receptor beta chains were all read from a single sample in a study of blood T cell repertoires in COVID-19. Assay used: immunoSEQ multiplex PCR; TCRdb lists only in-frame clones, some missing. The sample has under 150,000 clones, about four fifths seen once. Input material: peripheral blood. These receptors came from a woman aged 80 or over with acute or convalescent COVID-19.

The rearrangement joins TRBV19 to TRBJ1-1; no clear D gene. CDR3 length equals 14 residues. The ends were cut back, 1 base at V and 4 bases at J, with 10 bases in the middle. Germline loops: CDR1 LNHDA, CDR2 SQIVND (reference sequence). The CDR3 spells CASSIGSRVTEAFF. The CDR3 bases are TGTGCCAGTAGTATAGGTTCGAGAGTCACTGAAGCTTTCTTT.

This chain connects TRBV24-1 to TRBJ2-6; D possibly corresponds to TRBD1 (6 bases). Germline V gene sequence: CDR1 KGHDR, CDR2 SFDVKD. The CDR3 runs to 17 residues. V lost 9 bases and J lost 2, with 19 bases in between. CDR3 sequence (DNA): TGTGCCACCGTCCTCAGAGAAGGGGGAGCTGGGGCCAACGTCCTGACTTTC. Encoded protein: CATVLREGGAGANVLTF.

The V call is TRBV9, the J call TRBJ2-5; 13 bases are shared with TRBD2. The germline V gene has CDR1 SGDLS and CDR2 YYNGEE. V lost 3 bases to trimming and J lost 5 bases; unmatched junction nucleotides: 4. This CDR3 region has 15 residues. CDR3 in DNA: TGTGCCAGCAGCGGGACTAGCGGGAGCTGGGAGACCCAGTACTTC. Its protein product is CASSGTSGSWETQYF. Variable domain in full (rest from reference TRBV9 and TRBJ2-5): DSGVTQTPKHLITATGQRVTLRCSPRSGDLSVYWYQQSLDQGLQFLIQYYNGEERAKGNILERFSAQQFPDLHSELNLSSLELGDSALYFCASSGTSGSWETQYFGPGTRLLVL.

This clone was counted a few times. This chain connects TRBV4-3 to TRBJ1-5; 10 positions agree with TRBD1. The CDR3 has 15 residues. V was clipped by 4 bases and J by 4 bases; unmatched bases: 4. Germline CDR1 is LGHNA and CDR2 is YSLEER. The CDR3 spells CASSRDRGRNQPQHF. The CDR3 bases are TGCGCCAGCAGCCGAGACAGGGGGCGTAATCAGCCCCAGCATTTT.

CDR3 sequence reads: CAIGKGTTTNQPQHF. In DNA, the CDR3 is TGTGCCATCGGGAAAGGGACAACGACCAATCAGCCCCAGCATTTT. This chain links TRBV10-3 with TRBJ1-5; D is perhaps TRBD1 (6 bases). The germline V gene has CDR1 ENHRY and CDR2 SYGVKD. This CDR3 comprises 15 residues. Deletions cut 8 bases from V and 3 bases from J, with 17 bases between.

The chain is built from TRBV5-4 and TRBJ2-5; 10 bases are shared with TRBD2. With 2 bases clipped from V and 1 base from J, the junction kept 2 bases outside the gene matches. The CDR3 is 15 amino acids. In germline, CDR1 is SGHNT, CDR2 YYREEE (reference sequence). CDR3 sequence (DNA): TGTGCCAGCAGCTTCGGGACTAGCGCCCAAGAGACCCAGTACTTC. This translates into CASSFGTSAQETQYF.

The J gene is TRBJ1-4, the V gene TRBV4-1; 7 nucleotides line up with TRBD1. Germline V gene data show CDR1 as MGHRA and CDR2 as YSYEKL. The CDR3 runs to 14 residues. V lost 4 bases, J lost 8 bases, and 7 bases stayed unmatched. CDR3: CASSRTGDGEKLFF. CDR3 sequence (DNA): TGCGCCAGCAGCCGCACAGGGGATGGCGAAAAACTGTTTTTT.

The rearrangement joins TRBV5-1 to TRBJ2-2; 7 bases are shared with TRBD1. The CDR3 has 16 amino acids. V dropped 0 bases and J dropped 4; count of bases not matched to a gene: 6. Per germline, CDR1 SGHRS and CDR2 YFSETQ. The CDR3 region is CASSLVAGGFTGELFF. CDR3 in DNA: TGCGCCAGCAGCTTGGTGGCAGGGGGTTTCACCGGGGAGCTGTTTTTT.

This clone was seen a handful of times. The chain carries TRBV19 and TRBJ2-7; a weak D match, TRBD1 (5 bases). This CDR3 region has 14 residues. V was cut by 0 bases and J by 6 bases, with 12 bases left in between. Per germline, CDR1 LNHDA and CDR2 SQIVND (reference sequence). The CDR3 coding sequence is TGTGCCAGTAGTATAGACAGGGCCTCCGGCGAGCAGTACTTC. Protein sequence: CASSIDRASGEQYF.

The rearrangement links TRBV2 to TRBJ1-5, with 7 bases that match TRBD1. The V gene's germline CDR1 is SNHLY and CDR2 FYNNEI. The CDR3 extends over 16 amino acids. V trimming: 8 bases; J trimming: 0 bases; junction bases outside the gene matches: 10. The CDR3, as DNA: TGTGCCAGCGCGCGACAGGGAAAATATAGCAATCAGCCCCAGCATTTT. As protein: CASARQGKYSNQPQHF.

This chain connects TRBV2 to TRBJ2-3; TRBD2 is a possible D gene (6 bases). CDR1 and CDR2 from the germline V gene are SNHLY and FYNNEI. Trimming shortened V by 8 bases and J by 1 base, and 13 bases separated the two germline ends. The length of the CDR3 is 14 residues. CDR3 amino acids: CASARRGGTDTQYF. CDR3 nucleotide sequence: TGTGCCAGCGCCCGGAGGGGAGGCACAGATACGCAGTATTTT.

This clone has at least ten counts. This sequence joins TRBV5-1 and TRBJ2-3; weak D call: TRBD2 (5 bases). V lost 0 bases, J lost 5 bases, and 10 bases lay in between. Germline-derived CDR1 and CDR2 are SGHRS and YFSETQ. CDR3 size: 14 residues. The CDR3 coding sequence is TGCGCCAGCAGCTTGGGACGGGAAAGAGATACGCAGTATTTT. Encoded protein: CASSLGRERDTQYF.